This entry lists 20 T cell receptor beta chains sequenced from one sample in a study of shared clonotypes between healthy human individuals. The naive CD8 fraction comprised CD45RO-negative cells positively selected for CCR7 and excluded terminally differentiated effector memory CD45RA+ cells. TCRdb's table, derived via immunoSEQ multiplex PCR, lists solely in-frame clones and lacks some. The table lists about 1,900,000 clones, about 95% of them singletons. The source material was naive CD8+ T cells sorted from blood. These receptors were taken from a man between 18 and 35 years old in good health.

The chain recombines TRBV9 with TRBJ2-1; D may be TRBD2 (5 bases). V gave up 0 bases and J gave up 0 bases, with 10 bases separating them. Germline V CDR1 and CDR2: SGDLS, YYNGEE. The CDR3 has 16 residues. The CDR3 DNA is TGTGCCAGCAGCGTAGGGACTCTGAGCTCCTACAATGAGCAGTTCTTC. This encodes CASSVGTLSSYNEQFF. The whole variable domain, remainder taken from reference TRBV9 and TRBJ2-1, is DSGVTQTPKHLITATGQRVTLRCSPRSGDLSVYWYQQSLDQGLQFLIQYYNGEERAKGNILERFSAQQFPDLHSELNLSSLELGDSALYFCASSVGTLSSYNEQFFGPGTRLTVL.

V gene TRBV2 combines with J gene TRBJ2-3; 10 nucleotides line up with TRBD2. Germline assignment: CDR1 SNHLY and CDR2 FYNNEI. The CDR3 sequence is 15 residues long. The trim removed 11 bases at V and 5 bases at J, leaving 13 bases unmatched. The CDR3 coding sequence is TGTGCCTTCTGGAGTGGATCTAGCGGGAGAGATACGCAGTATTTT. Its translation: CAFWSGSSGRDTQYF.

The J gene is TRBJ1-3, the V gene TRBV13; 7 bases are shared with TRBD1. Germline assignment: CDR1 PRHDT and CDR2 FYEKMQ (reference sequence). CDR3 size: 15 residues. The V and J ends lost 5 bases and 8 bases, in that order; junction bases with no gene match: 12. The DNA of the CDR3 is TGTGCCAGCAGCCAAGAAGGGGGCGCGAGGGACACCATATATTTT. Its protein product is CASSQEGGARDTIYF.

The table lists this clone with a count of one. The chain joins TRBV27 to TRBJ2-2; a weak D match, TRBD2 (7 bases). The CDR3 extends over 16 amino acids. Trimming pared 3 bases from V and 3 bases from J, leaving 14 bases between. Germline V gene sequence: CDR1 MNHEY, CDR2 SMNVEV (reference sequence). The CDR3 region is CASSLNGGLYTGELFF. CDR3 bases: TGTGCCAGCAGTTTGAACGGGGGGCTCTACACCGGGGAGCTGTTTTTT.

The V call is TRBV5-8, the J call TRBJ2-1; the match to TRBD2 covers 11 bases. The CDR3 covers 18 residues. CDR1 SGHTS and CDR2 YDEGEE come from the germline V gene. J lost 5 bases, V lost 0 bases, and 10 bases had no gene match. The CDR3: CASSLAVLAGGYDNEQFF. The CDR3 region has the DNA TGTGCCAGCAGCTTGGCGGTTCTAGCGGGAGGCTATGACAATGAGCAGTTCTTC.

This chain joins TRBV6-5 and TRBJ1-1; D uncertain. CDR3 length: 11 residues. In germline, CDR1 is MNHEY, CDR2 SVGAGI. V lost 2 bases and J 8 bases, leaving 6 bases between the germline ends. The CDR3 region has the DNA TGTGCCAGCAGTTACGAGGGCGAAGCTTTCTTT. Amino acid sequence: CASSYEGEAFF.

This chain links TRBV7-9 with TRBJ2-6, with 8 bases identical to TRBD1. Germline V gene data show CDR1 as SEHNR and CDR2 as FQNEAQ (reference sequence). This CDR3 spans 17 amino acids. The junction had 8 bases not matched to a gene; V was cut back by 5 bases and J by 2 bases. This CDR3 is CASSTSGQGAGANVLTF. The CDR3 DNA is TGTGCCAGCAGCACATCCGGACAGGGCGCTGGGGCCAACGTCCTGACTTTC.

For this clone: Other DNA sequences in the sample encode the same CDR3. This rearrangement joins TRBV27 to TRBJ2-7; a possible D gene is TRBD2 (5 bases). V was trimmed by 4 bases and J by 3 bases, leaving 10 bases between them. The CDR3 spans 13 residues. CDR1 is MNHEY and CDR2 is SMNVEV in the germline V gene (reference sequence). The CDR3: CASSYSGGYEQYF. The CDR3, as DNA: TGTGCCAGCAGTTACTCCGGAGGCTACGAGCAGTACTTC.

The chain has TRBV5-1 and TRBJ2-7; TRBD1 aligns across 7 bases. The CDR3 totals 15 residues. Trimming took 4 bases from V and 5 from J; bases not matched to a gene: 12. CDR1 is SGHRS and CDR2 is YFSETQ in the germline V gene. CDR3 protein: CASSRIAGTADEQYF. CDR3 nucleotides: TGCGCCAGCAGCCGTATAGCCGGGACAGCAGACGAGCAGTACTTC.

The gene calls are TRBV7-6 and TRBJ1-1; D remains ambiguous. This CDR3 has 13 amino acids. Germline V gene sequence: CDR1 SGHVS, CDR2 FNYEAQ. Between the trimmed V and J ends, which lost 1 base and 4 bases, there was a span of 7 bases. In DNA, the CDR3 is TGTGCCAGCAGCTTAGACGTTCGCACTGAAGCTTTCTTT. This sequence encodes CASSLDVRTEAFF.

This clone came up once. DNA of the CDR3: TGCGCCAGCAGCCCCTTGTGGGGACAGGGTTGGTACGAGCAGTACTTC. Residues: CASSPLWGQGWYEQYF. The chain has TRBV5-1 and TRBJ2-7; TRBD1 matches at 9 bases. The CDR3 totals 16 residues. The V gene's germline CDR1 is SGHRS and CDR2 YFSETQ. The V gene end was trimmed by 4 bases and the J gene end by 4 bases; junction bases not matched to a gene: 12.

With respect to this clone: Other DNA sequences in the same sample also yield this CDR3. V is TRBV9 and J is TRBJ1-1; D gene uncertain. V dropped 0 bases and J dropped 5 bases, with 8 bases sitting between them. The CDR3 runs to 13 residues. Looked up from germline, CDR1 is SGDLS and CDR2 is YYNGEE. CDR3 region: CASSVGVGTEAFF. The CDR3 region has the DNA TGTGCCAGCAGCGTAGGGGTGGGAACTGAAGCTTTCTTT.

This chain links TRBV27 with TRBJ1-5, with no clear D. In germline, CDR1 is MNHEY, CDR2 SMNVEV (reference sequence). The CDR3 sequence is 15 residues long. The germline V and J ends were trimmed by 4 bases and 5 bases, with 15 bases remaining between them. The CDR3 spells CASSSIDGWDQPQHF. The CDR3 bases are TGTGCCAGCAGTTCCATCGACGGATGGGATCAGCCCCAGCATTTT.

J is TRBJ1-2 and V is TRBV6-5; no reliable D call. The CDR3 is 13 amino acids. Per germline, CDR1 MNHEY and CDR2 SVGAGI. V lost 0 bases, J lost 7 bases, and 9 bases lay in between. CDR3 in amino acids: CASSYSIISGYTF. As DNA, the CDR3 is TGTGCCAGCAGTTACTCGATAATTAGTGGCTACACCTTC.

This rearrangement joins TRBV2 to TRBJ2-5, with D unresolved. The CDR3 runs to 14 residues. V lost 1 base to trimming and J lost 1 base, with 7 bases between them. The V gene's germline CDR1 is SNHLY and CDR2 FYNNEI. CDR3 coding DNA: TGTGCCAGCAGTGAAGAGTGGGGCCAAGAGACCCAGTACTTC. It codes for CASSEEWGQETQYF.

J is TRBJ2-5 and V is TRBV9; 9 bases fit TRBD1. The CDR3 consists of 17 residues. V was pared by 3 bases and J by 3 bases, with 12 bases of the junction left unmatched. Germline V CDR1 and CDR2: SGDLS, YYNGEE. CDR3 in DNA: TGTGCCAGCAGCGCGGGTGGACAGGGGCCTAGAAAAGAGACCCAGTACTTC. This translates into CASSAGGQGPRKETQYF.

The V gene is TRBV28, the J gene TRBJ2-7; possibly TRBD1 for D (6 bases). CDR1 is MDHEN, CDR2 SYDVKM, per germline. Trimming removed 1 base at V and 3 bases at J, with 25 bases between. The CDR3 is 19 amino acids. The CDR3 sequence: CASSLFRSSTGQFLYEQYF. In DNA form, the CDR3 reads TGTGCCAGCAGTTTATTCCGCAGTTCCACGGGACAATTTCTCTACGAGCAGTACTTC.

The V call is TRBV7-2, the J call TRBJ2-7; TRBD2 matches at 7 bases. From germline, CDR1 is SGHTA and CDR2 FQGNSA. The CDR3 has 16 amino acids. The V and J ends lost 1 base and 4 bases, in that order; junction bases with no gene match: 10. The CDR3: CASSLDHRGSQYEQYF. CDR3 sequence (DNA): TGTGCCAGCAGCTTAGATCACCGCGGGAGTCAGTACGAGCAGTACTTC.

This clone was recorded only once. The genes are TRBV6-1 and TRBJ2-5; 12 bases are shared with TRBD1. Per germline, CDR1 MNHNS and CDR2 SASEGT. The CDR3 covers 16 residues. Unmatched junction bases numbered 6, after V lost 3 bases and J lost 4 bases. CDR3 DNA sequence: TGTGCCAGCAGTGAGTGGGACAGGGGGCTGATAGAGACCCAGTACTTC. Amino acid sequence: CASSEWDRGLIETQYF.

V and J are TRBV19 and TRBJ1-1; D is ambiguous. Germline V gene data show CDR1 as LNHDA and CDR2 as SQIVND (reference sequence). With 0 bases removed from V and 7 bases from J, the gap between germline ends came to 9 bases. The CDR3 loop spans 13 amino acids. The CDR3 DNA reads as TGTGCCAGTAGTATAGATCAGGCCTATGAAGCTTTCTTT. Translation: CASSIDQAYEAFF.